This TCR beta chain was found in a study of CD8+ T cells in alopecia areata. Study-wide results and caveats: Scalp sample data also include resident alphabeta T cells from normal skin.

The CDR3 loop spans 14 amino acids. CDR1 is SGHRS, CDR2 YFSETQ, per germline. J lost 4 bases, V lost 4 bases, and 5 bases had no gene match. Once RNA had been extracted, it was reverse transcribed into cDNA to act as the sequencing template. The data were produced by immunoSEQ multiplex PCR, yet TCRdb's version contains in-frame clones alone and is incomplete. The sample records 100,000 to 150,000 clones, 58% being singletons. About this clone itself: Its specificity is not known. The same CDR3 can be traced to other DNA sequences in this sample.

This clonotype was obtained from a human donor with alopecia areata. This chain links TRBV5-1 with TRBJ2-3; 8 bases line up with TRBD1. The sequencing here drew on CD4+ T cells sorted from blood, taken at week 0. The DNA for the CDR3 is TGCGCCAGCAGCCCAGGACAGGGCTCAGATACGCAGTATTTT. Protein product: CASSPGQGSDTQYF.